The next 30 T cell receptor beta chains were all read from a single sample in a study of Ad26.COV2.S vaccination and SARS-CoV-2 variants. This table comes from immunoSEQ multiplex PCR, and its TCRdb copy is limited to in-frame clones, with some not included. This sample has hundreds of thousands of clones; about 88% occur once, and the top ten carry around 6.4%. As to treatment: roughly 20 received Ad26.COV2.S at low or high dose, single or two shots; 5 received placebo; per-sample allocation not given. Sampling was performed 63 days after the first vaccine or placebo injection. This sample comprised peripheral blood, obtained in a trial of Ad26.COV2.S vaccine versus placebo. These TCRs come from a person aged 18-65 years who received the Ad26.COV2.S COVID-19 vaccine or a placebo.

The chain employs TRBV19 and TRBJ1-1; the match to TRBD1 covers 10 bases. The V and J ends lost 5 bases and 5 bases, in that order; junction bases with no gene match: 11. The CDR3 is 16 amino acids. Germline CDR1 is LNHDA and CDR2 is SQIVND (reference sequence). The CDR3 loop reads CASSLPRTGGGTEAFF. CDR3 DNA: TGTGCCAGTAGTCTCCCGAGGACAGGGGGAGGGACTGAAGCTTTCTTT.

The chain has TRBV6-5 and TRBJ2-1, with 9 bases that match TRBD1. With V trimmed by 0 bases and J by 12 bases, 6 bases remained unmatched. The CDR3 has 14 amino acids. Germline V gives CDR1 MNHEY, CDR2 SVGAGI. The CDR3 DNA reads as TGTGCCAGCAGTTACTCGCGTGGACAGGGGACGCAGTTCTTC. Translated, it gives CASSYSRGQGTQFF.

The rearrangement uses TRBV24-1 and TRBJ1-5, with 9 nucleotides matching TRBD1. Germline CDR1 is KGHDR and CDR2 is SFDVKD. V lost 12 bases to trimming and J lost 1 base; unmatched junction nucleotides: 6. The CDR3 consists of 14 residues. CDR3 amino acids: CALRTGDSNQPQHF. The CDR3 DNA reads as TGTGCCCTCAGGACAGGGGACAGCAATCAGCCCCAGCATTTT.

V gene TRBV3-1 (or the pseudogene TRBV3-2) combines with J gene TRBJ1-2, with D uncertain. V lost 4 bases, J lost 0 bases, and 12 bases lay in between. Looked up from germline, CDR1 is LGHDT and CDR2 is YNNKEL (reference sequence). CDR3 length equals 15 residues. CDR3 residues: CASSPSGAANYGYTF. In nucleotides, the CDR3 is TGTGCCAGCAGCCCATCGGGAGCTGCTAACTATGGCTACACCTTC.

Ten or more counts support this clone. This sequence joins TRBV19 and TRBJ1-2; TRBD1 aligns across 8 bases. The CDR3 runs 14 residues. The germline CDR1 and CDR2 sequences are LNHDA and SQIVND (reference sequence). Trimming at V came to 5 bases and at J to 4 bases, leaving 6 bases not matched to a gene. The CDR3 region is CASSVRGLGYGYTF. CDR3 coding DNA: TGTGCCAGTAGTGTCAGGGGGCTCGGCTATGGCTACACCTTC.

The genes are TRBV27 and TRBJ2-4; 9 nucleotides match TRBD2. V shed 5 bases, J shed 6 bases, and the junction held 11 bases outside the gene matches. Germline CDR1 is MNHEY and CDR2 is SMNVEV (reference sequence). CDR3 length: 16 residues. CDR3 protein: CASSPRLAGSVNIQYF. Here the CDR3 DNA reads TGTGCCAGCAGTCCCCGGCTAGCGGGATCGGTAAACATTCAGTACTTC.

The chain recombines TRBV20-1 with TRBJ1-1; D remains ambiguous. CDR1 is DFQATT and CDR2 is SNEGSKA in the germline V gene (reference sequence). The CDR3 is made up of 10 amino acids. Trimming removed 5 bases from V and 4 bases from J, with 5 bases in between. CDR3 in DNA: TGCAGTGCTCCGGGCACTGAAGCTTTCTTT. Protein sequence: CSAPGTEAFF.

The V and J genes are TRBV18 and TRBJ1-5; D call uncertain. V was shortened by 2 bases and J by 0 bases, with 8 bases between the two germline ends. CDR3 length: 15 residues. Looked up from germline, CDR1 is KGHSH and CDR2 is LQKENI. The CDR3 nucleotides are TGTGCCAGCTCACCAGGAGAGCATAGCAATCAGCCCCAGCATTTT. Amino acid sequence: CASSPGEHSNQPQHF.

The chain is built from TRBV19 and TRBJ2-2, with D unclear. Deletions cut 5 bases from V and 3 bases from J, with 10 bases between. Per the germline V gene, CDR1 is LNHDA and CDR2 is SQIVND (reference sequence). The CDR3 runs 14 residues. The CDR3 reads CASSVAMYTGELFF. The CDR3 nucleotides read TGTGCCAGTAGTGTGGCGATGTACACCGGGGAGCTGTTTTTT.

The chain employs TRBV7-9 and TRBJ1-1; possibly TRBD1 for D (5 bases). The V end was cut by 9 bases, the J end by 3 bases, with 17 bases between. The CDR3 contains 14 residues. Germline values: CDR1 SEHNR, CDR2 FQNEAQ (reference sequence). CDR3 protein: CASIPGRGDTEAFF. In DNA, the CDR3 is TGTGCCAGTATTCCAGGACGAGGGGACACTGAAGCTTTCTTT.

The V and J genes are TRBV2 and TRBJ1-1; 11 bases map to TRBD1. V lost 6 bases to trimming and J lost 5 bases; unmatched junction nucleotides: 8. The CDR3 runs 15 residues. Germline lookup yields CDR1 SNHLY and CDR2 FYNNEI. The DNA of the CDR3 is TGTGCCAGCAGCGAGAGGACAGGGGGCATTACTGAAGCTTTCTTT. This encodes CASSERTGGITEAFF.

V gene TRBV5-1 combines with J gene TRBJ1-5, with 8 positions matching TRBD1. With 6 bases clipped from V and 2 bases from J, the junction kept 13 bases outside the gene matches. Germline V gives CDR1 SGHRS, CDR2 YFSETQ. CDR3 size: 17 residues. The CDR3 DNA follows: TGCGCCAGCATAGGACAGGGTTCGCCCGGAGGCAATCAGCCCCAGCATTTT. It is translated as CASIGQGSPGGNQPQHF.

The rearrangement links TRBV7-2 to TRBJ2-5, with D perhaps TRBD2 (5 bases). The CDR3 runs to 15 residues. Trimming removed 5 bases at V and 1 base at J, with 14 bases between. Germline V CDR1 and CDR2: SGHTA, FQGNSA. The CDR3 DNA is TGTGCCAGCAGCCGGGAACCACTTTTCCAAGAGACCCAGTACTTC. Protein product: CASSREPLFQETQYF.

The rearrangement uses TRBV7-9 and TRBJ2-5, with D perhaps TRBD2 (6 bases). V was clipped by 1 base and J by 9 bases, with 18 bases between them. Germline V lookup: CDR1 SEHNR, CDR2 FQNEAQ (reference sequence). The CDR3 totals 15 residues. DNA of the CDR3: TGTGCCAGCAGCTTAGGACCTGAACGGAGGGACCCCCAGTACTTC. This sequence encodes CASSLGPERRDPQYF.

This chain links TRBV28 with TRBJ1-5, with TRBD1 identical over 8 bases. Per germline, CDR1 MDHEN and CDR2 SYDVKM. This CDR3 comprises 14 residues. V gave up 6 bases and J gave up 3 bases; unmatched junction bases: 4. The CDR3 here is CASRTGALNQPQHF. CDR3 DNA sequence: TGTGCCAGCAGGACAGGGGCCCTCAATCAGCCCCAGCATTTT.

This chain connects TRBV7-8 to TRBJ1-1; tentative D call: TRBD1 (5 bases). CDR1 is SGHVS and CDR2 is FQNEAQ in the germline V gene. Trimming stripped 3 bases from V and 4 bases from J, with 15 bases between. The length of the CDR3 is 15 residues. The CDR3 sequence is CASSLQGKMFTEAFF. The DNA of the CDR3 is TGTGCCAGCAGCTTGCAGGGAAAGATGTTCACTGAAGCTTTCTTT.

This chain joins TRBV11-2 and TRBJ2-2; 7 bases align to TRBD1. V trimming: 5 bases; J trimming: 2 bases; junction bases outside the gene matches: 2. CDR1 is SGHAT, CDR2 FQNNGV, per germline. CDR3 length equals 14 residues. The CDR3 DNA reads as TGTGCCAGCAGCCGGACAGGAAACACCGGGGAGCTGTTTTTT. Amino acids: CASSRTGNTGELFF.

The genes are TRBV7-9 and TRBJ1-1, with a tentative D call TRBD1 (5 bases). Per the germline V gene, CDR1 is SEHNR and CDR2 is FQNEAQ (reference sequence). The CDR3 has 13 residues. V was shortened by 5 bases and J by 4 bases, with 11 bases between the two germline ends. The CDR3 DNA follows: TGTGCCAGCAGCCTACAGGAAACCACTGAAGCTTTCTTT. It specifies CASSLQETTEAFF. Full variable domain (rest looked up from reference TRBV7-9 and TRBJ1-1): DTGVSQNPRHKITKRGQNVTFRCDPISEHNRLYWYRQTLGQGPEFLTYFQNEAQLEKSRLLSDRFSAERPKGSFSTLEIQRTEQGDSAMYLCASSLQETTEAFFGQGTRLTVV.

The chain carries TRBV27 and TRBJ2-6; possible D gene TRBD1, 5 bases. CDR1 and CDR2 from the germline V gene are MNHEY and SMNVEV (reference sequence). The CDR3 totals 20 residues. V was pared by 2 bases and J by 2 bases, with 22 bases between. Written as DNA, the CDR3 is TGTGCCAGCAGTTTAGAGACCGGACATCGAGGCCGGGCTGGGGCCAACGTCCTGACTTTC. Its protein product is CASSLETGHRGRAGANVLTF.

The chain couples TRBV28 to TRBJ1-4; D is perhaps TRBD1 (6 bases). Germline loops: CDR1 MDHEN, CDR2 SYDVKM. V was cut by 2 bases and J by 5 bases, with 15 bases left in between. The CDR3 runs 16 residues. CDR3 DNA sequence: TGTGCCAGCAGTTTACCTCAGGGACATTGGAATGAAAAACTGTTTTTT. Translation gives CASSLPQGHWNEKLFF.

The rearrangement joins TRBV7-9 to TRBJ1-1; 7 bases agree with TRBD1. V dropped 2 bases and J dropped 7; count of bases not matched to a gene: 10. Germline CDR1 and CDR2: SEHNR and FQNEAQ (reference sequence). CDR3 length equals 15 residues. The CDR3, as DNA: TGTGCCAGCAGCTTAACAGAGACAGGGACGGATGAAGCTTTCTTT. It is translated as CASSLTETGTDEAFF.

V and J are TRBV7-2 and TRBJ2-3, with TRBD2 matching over 7 bases. J was trimmed by 0 bases and V by 5 bases; bases with no gene match: 8. CDR1 and CDR2 from the germline V gene are SGHTA and FQGNSA. There are 16 residues in the CDR3. The CDR3 region has the DNA TGTGCCAGCAGCCCGACAGAGCGGGGTAGCACAGATACGCAGTATTTT. Protein product: CASSPTERGSTDTQYF.

V usage is TRBV6-5 and J usage is TRBJ1-3, with D possibly being TRBD1 (5 bases). Trimming took off 8 bases at V and 0 bases at J, with 11 bases between the two ends. Germline V gene sequence: CDR1 MNHEY, CDR2 SVGAGI. The CDR3 is 14 residues long. The CDR3 sequence: CASVTDSSGNTIYF. CDR3 DNA sequence: TGTGCCAGCGTTACAGACAGCTCTGGAAACACCATATATTTT.

The chain carries TRBV6-6 and TRBJ1-1; D may be TRBD1 (6 bases). CDR3 size: 15 residues. Germline assignment: CDR1 MNHNY and CDR2 SVGAGI (reference sequence). V gave up 4 bases and J gave up 1 base, with 13 bases separating them. As DNA, the CDR3 is TGTGCCAGCAGTTCAGGGGCAGGGTCGAACACTGAAGCTTTCTTT. Translation: CASSSGAGSNTEAFF.

This clone was counted once. The V gene is TRBV11-1, the J gene TRBJ2-3; D perhaps matches TRBD1 (6 bases). Germline CDR1 SGHAT, CDR2 FQDESV (reference sequence). The CDR3 runs 16 residues. With 1 base removed from V and 2 bases from J, the gap between germline ends came to 13 bases. The CDR3: CASSLGFRGTTDTQYF. The CDR3, as DNA: TGTGCCAGCAGCTTAGGTTTCAGGGGAACCACAGATACGCAGTATTTT.

The chain recombines TRBV14 with TRBJ1-1; D gene uncertain. The CDR3 length is 13 residues. V dropped 4 bases and J dropped 5 bases, with 11 bases sitting between them. Per the germline V gene, CDR1 is SGHDN and CDR2 is FVKESK. The CDR3 is CASSRVGWTEAFF. The DNA for the CDR3 is TGTGCCAGCAGCCGGGTAGGGTGGACTGAAGCTTTCTTT.

The V gene is TRBV28, the J gene TRBJ2-7; 7 bases agree with TRBD2. The CDR3 is 19 residues long. Germline assignment: CDR1 MDHEN and CDR2 SYDVKM. The V and J ends lost 5 bases and 0 bases, in that order; junction bases with no gene match: 19. CDR3 DNA: TGTGCCAGCAGTACGAGGGGAGGGGCCGGCAGGGCTTCCTCCTACGAGCAGTACTTC. It translates to CASSTRGGAGRASSYEQYF.

V is TRBV5-1 and J is TRBJ2-5; D gene unclear. This CDR3 is 14 amino acids long. CDR1 SGHRS and CDR2 YFSETQ come from the germline V gene. V lost 0 bases and J lost 4, with 10 bases in between. The CDR3, as DNA: TGCGCCAGCAGCTTGGACGCCCAAACAGAGACCCAGTACTTC. Its translation: CASSLDAQTETQYF.

This chain connects TRBV5-6 to TRBJ2-7, with a possible D match to TRBD2 (5 bases). Germline V gene data show CDR1 as SGHDT and CDR2 as YYEEEE. The CDR3 covers 14 residues. With 4 bases removed from V and 6 bases from J, the gap between germline ends came to 17 bases. The CDR3 DNA follows: TGTGCCAGCAGCCCAAATTACTCAGGAGGCGAGCAGTACTTC. Its protein product is CASSPNYSGGEQYF.

This chain uses TRBV7-6 with TRBJ2-5; D may correspond to TRBD1 or TRBD2 (5 bases each). This CDR3 has 15 residues. The V end was cut by 0 bases, the J end by 1 base, with 9 bases between. Germline-derived CDR1 and CDR2 are SGHVS and FNYEAQ. CDR3 protein: CASSLAPGPQETQYF. The DNA of the CDR3 is TGTGCCAGCAGCTTAGCGCCGGGACCCCAAGAGACCCAGTACTTC.